This T cell receptor (beta chain) was sequenced for a study of graft-versus-host responses after intestinal transplantation (dated by TCRdb to about 2021). About the study as a whole: Recipients received multivisceral, liver-intestinal, or isolated intestinal transplants. Anti-thymocyte globulin induction was given to all recipients, followed by maintenance tacrolimus and steroids for approximately three years. After intestinal transplantation, graft-versus-host and host-versus-graft alloreactive T cell clones were followed in the graft, circulation and bone marrow using bulk TCR-beta CDR3 sequencing. To identify alloreactive clones, pre-transplant mixed lymphocyte reaction products were sequenced and then compared with unstimulated pre-transplant donor and recipient T cells. The cohort enrolled 20 to 25 intestinal transplant recipients, one of whom was a retransplant, and a few patients without pretransplant specimens were excluded. Donor T cell macrochimerism was defined as a peak of at least 4% donor T cells among recipient peripheral blood mononuclear cells. Samples from a few later patients were sequenced in-house on an Illumina MiSeq with MiXCR processing rather than by the commercial service.

The CDR3, cysteine through phenylalanine, is 16 amino acids long. Left in the record is the CDR3 DNA by itself, 48 bases read in frame from the first base. V is shortened by 0 bases, J by 2 bases, and the region joining them spans 12 bases. From a lookup of the germline V gene, CDR1 and CDR2 are MNHEY and SVGAGI. What the work shows at the level of the full study, not this receptor alone: The relatively low number and heterogeneity of intestinal transplant patients limited the conclusions. In the allografts of patients with donor T cell macrochimerism, GvH to HvG T cell clonal ratios were high. GvH clones were detected in recipient bone marrow, and some of these GvH clones were observed earlier in ileal mucosa or blood, consistent with an intestinal mucosal origin. Early after transplant, declines in HvG clones were associated with peak levels of circulating GvH clones.

Blood samples were collected up to 4 times in the first month after transplant and then at least monthly when available. This clone was detected only a few times. It lacks a known antigen. The sample holds no much larger clone one base away, and base qualities are not on file. Libraries came from the immunoSEQ multiplex PCR assay. For most patients, high-throughput TCR-beta CDR3 sequencing of genomic DNA was performed by Adaptive Biotechnologies. Per the source publication's procedure: Adaptive's ImmunoSEQ software was the source of the TCR sequencing data for around 20 patients, while three other patients were processed with MiXCR and VDJtools. Because the origin of CDR3 nucleotide sequences shared between donor and recipient could not be assigned, those sequences were removed. To count as alloreactive, a clone needed at least 2-fold expansion over unstimulated cells and a minimum CFSE-low frequency of 0.002% (template counts) or 0.001% (read counts). A clone was considered mappable if detected in the sequenced pre-transplant spleen, lymph node, or MLR CFSE-low populations of the donor or recipient. The cumulative frequency of alloreactive clones was calculated as a percentage of all sequences, weighted by copy number. Here the immuneACCESS table is served through TCRdb, limited to in-frame sequences with V and J called. Missing clones are a known gap in these copies; in checked studies unresolved V genes cover under half, and the rest lacks a known reason. D and trimming were read from the DNA, whereas the V and J calls and clone size are those reported in that table. The table for this sample lists some 55,000 clones; about 90% of them were counted only once. The top ten clonotypes cover around 5.5% of the sample.

This receptor was obtained from a human patient who received an intestinal transplant, so some T cells may come from the graft donor. This receptor chain uses TRBV6-5 and TRBJ2-3; there is no confident call for the D gene. The specimen comprised PBMCs, sampled 650 to 670 days after intestinal transplant. The CDR3 amino acid sequence is: CASSYSNYQPTDTQYF. The DNA sequence is as follows: TGTGCCAGCAGTTACTCGAACTACCAACCCACAGATACGCAGTATTTT.